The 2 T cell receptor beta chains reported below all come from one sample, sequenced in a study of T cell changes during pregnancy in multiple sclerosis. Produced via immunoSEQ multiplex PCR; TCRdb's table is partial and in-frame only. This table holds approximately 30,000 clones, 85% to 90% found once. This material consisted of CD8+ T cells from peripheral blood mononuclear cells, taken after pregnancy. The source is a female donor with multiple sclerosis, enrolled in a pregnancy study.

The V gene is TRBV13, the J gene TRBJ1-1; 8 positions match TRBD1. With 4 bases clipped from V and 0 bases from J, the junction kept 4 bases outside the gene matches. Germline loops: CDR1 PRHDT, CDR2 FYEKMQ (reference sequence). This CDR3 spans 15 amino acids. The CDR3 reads CASSSGGLMNTEAFF. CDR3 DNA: TGTGCCAGCAGCTCAGGGGGCCTCATGAACACTGAAGCTTTCTTT.

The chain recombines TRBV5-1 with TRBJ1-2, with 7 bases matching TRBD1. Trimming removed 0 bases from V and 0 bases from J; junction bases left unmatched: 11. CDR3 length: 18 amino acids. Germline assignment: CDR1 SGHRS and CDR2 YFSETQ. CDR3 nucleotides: TGCGCCAGCAGCTTGGTAACCGGACAGGATCTACCTAACTATGGCTACACCTTC. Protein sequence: CASSLVTGQDLPNYGYTF.